This T cell receptor beta chain stems from a study of regulatory T cells in long-lasting Graves disease. Indicated time point: persistent/refractory GD, antithyroid drugs over 5 years with positive TRAb. From RNA extracted from PBMCs, the TCR library was made. In building TCR beta libraries, iRepertoire HTBI primers were used together with Arm-PCR of CDR3 regions. TCRdb re-derived calls from the multiplex PCR reads in MiXCR, one entry per CDR3 protein. This table holds around 460,000 distinct CDR3 sequences, roughly 21% found once. The germline V gene has CDR1 MDHEN and CDR2 SYDVKM. This CDR3 contains 15 residues. The V end lost 2 bases, the J end lost 0 bases, and 11 bases lay between the germline ends. A few counts support this clonotype.

The chain recombines TRBV28 with TRBJ2-7; D may be TRBD2 (5 bases). The source is a female donor with Graves disease. Source: peripheral blood mononuclear cells (PBMCs), taken when the disease was refractory, from a patient treated with antithyroid drugs. The CDR3 DNA is TGTGCCAGCAGTTTAGGAGGAAGGAGCTCCTACGAGCAGTACTTC. It yields the protein CASSLGGRSSYEQYF.